The 9 T cell receptor beta chains reported below all come from one sample, sequenced in a study of cytotoxic CD8 clonotypes in ibrutinib-treated CLL. Using immunoSEQ multiplex PCR, the repertoire was profiled, and TCRdb retains in-frame clones only, with some absent. The profile shows 40,000 to 60,000 clones, around half of them singletons. This specimen was PBMCs, taken after 12 months of ibrutinib treatment. The receptors were gathered from a human donor with chronic lymphocytic leukemia.

This clone has ten or more counts. This chain connects TRBV6-1 to TRBJ1-6; D perhaps matches TRBD1 (6 bases). The germline V gene encodes CDR1 MNHNS and CDR2 SASEGT. The V and J ends lost 3 bases and 6 bases respectively, with 12 bases between them. The CDR3 runs to 15 residues. The CDR3 nucleotides read TGTGCCAGCAGTGAGCGACAGGCCGGTAATTCACCCCTCCACTTT. Translation: CASSERQAGNSPLHF.

The chain has TRBV11-2 and TRBJ2-7; D is uncertain. The CDR3 spans 14 residues. Germline CDR1 SGHAT, CDR2 FQNNGV. V was clipped by 5 bases and J by 0 bases, with 11 bases between them. The CDR3 DNA follows: TGTGCCAGCAGCCCAGGATTACCCTCCTACGAGCAGTACTTC. Translation gives CASSPGLPSYEQYF.

The V call is TRBV18, the J call TRBJ1-6; 8 nucleotides match TRBD1. Unmatched junction bases numbered 5, after V lost 6 bases and J lost 10 bases. The CDR3 is 13 amino acids. Germline V gene lookup returns CDR1 KGHSH and CDR2 LQKENI. CDR3 DNA: TGTGCCAGCTCGGGACAGGACCCCTCACCCCTCCACTTT. Protein: CASSGQDPSPLHF.

This clone has just a few counts. J is TRBJ1-6 and V is TRBV28; TRBD1 matches 10 bases. CDR3 length equals 15 residues. After removal of 5 bases from V and 7 bases from J, the junction contained 5 bases not matched to a gene. Germline lookup yields CDR1 MDHEN and CDR2 SYDVKM. Here the CDR3 DNA reads TGTGCCAGCAGTGCAGGGACAGGGGCGAATTCACCCCTCCACTTT. Its translation is CASSAGTGANSPLHF.

The V call is TRBV27, the J call TRBJ1-4, with 9 bases that match TRBD1. The CDR3 totals 15 residues. The V gene end was trimmed by 5 bases and the J gene end by 8 bases; junction bases not matched to a gene: 9. Germline V gene lookup returns CDR1 MNHEY and CDR2 SMNVEV (reference sequence). This CDR3 is CASSAQTGGVEKLFF. CDR3 DNA: TGTGCCAGCAGTGCCCAAACAGGGGGCGTGGAAAAACTGTTTTTT.

Here the CDR3 reads CASSLSWGRRETQYF. CDR3 nucleotide sequence: TGTGCCAGCAGTTTATCCTGGGGGAGGAGGGAGACCCAGTACTTC. This chain connects TRBV27 to TRBJ2-5; a weak D match, TRBD2 (6 bases). Per germline, CDR1 MNHEY and CDR2 SMNVEV (reference sequence). The CDR3 has 15 residues. Trimming removed 0 bases at V and 5 bases at J, with 13 bases between.

The chain carries TRBV6-1 and TRBJ1-2; D is unclear. The V gene's germline CDR1 is MNHNS and CDR2 SASEGT. With 6 bases removed from V and 1 base from J, the gap between germline ends came to 15 bases. The CDR3 loop spans 15 amino acids. The CDR3: CASRDPQLINYGYTF. The CDR3 nucleotides are TGTGCCAGCAGAGACCCGCAGCTAATTAACTATGGCTACACCTTC.

Only a few counts were recorded for this clone. The V gene is TRBV5-5, the J gene TRBJ1-1, with TRBD1 identical over 7 bases. The germline V gene encodes CDR1 SGHKS and CDR2 YYEKEE (reference sequence). The trim removed 4 bases at V and 1 base at J, leaving 7 bases unmatched. This CDR3 is built from 15 residues. The CDR3 DNA reads TGTGCCAGCAGCCTCCAAGGGGGCCCGAACACTGAAGCTTTCTTT. This gives the protein CASSLQGGPNTEAFF.

This clone showed up just a few times. The J gene is TRBJ2-7, the V gene TRBV9; 10 bases align to TRBD1. The CDR3 has 15 residues. Germline CDR1 SGDLS, CDR2 YYNGEE. The J segment lost 3 bases and the V segment lost 4 bases, leaving 7 bases of the junction unmatched. CDR3 in amino acids: CASSPDRGRIYEQYF. The DNA of the CDR3 is TGTGCCAGCAGCCCCGACAGGGGGCGAATCTACGAGCAGTACTTC.